Below, one T cell receptor beta chain is given with its context. No antigen is known for it. The sample holds no much larger clone one base away, and base qualities are not on file. The roughly 37 donors, aged about 6 to 95 years, were systemically healthy Caucasian individuals from Russia. Each donor gave 9 to 10 milliliters of peripheral blood, collected into EDTA-treated Vacutainer tubes. Ficoll-Paque density-gradient centrifugation was used to isolate PBMCs, with at least 6.5 million per sample. Total RNA was extracted from PBMCs with Trizol reagent, with at least 6 micrograms obtained per sample. The percentages of naive CD45RAhigh/CD27high T cells were determined by flow cytometry on a PBMC aliquot from every donor. The data were obtained in a study of blood T cells in healthy people across ages (dated by TCRdb to about 2015). A note on the overall study: In model experiments, template switching captured about one uniquely barcoded TCR beta cDNA molecule for every two T cells. The study measured age-related changes in TCR beta repertoire diversity using deep sequencing normalized with unique cDNA molecular identifiers. The donors were divided into four age groups: young (average about 16 years), middle-aged (around 41), aged (approximately 64) and long-lived (about 90). To avoid experimental bias, donors of different ages were randomly spread across the sequencing lanes. Two additional independent replicas of 1 million unique cDNA reads from the same blood draw were analyzed for two donors (one aged 18 to 30 and one aged 80 or older).

The library was generated by 5' RACE. The instrument was an Illumina HiSeq 2500. The second PCR ran for roughly 6 to 11 cycles and used a J-beta primer mix along with a sample-barcoded 5' primer. A unique molecular identifier was introduced onto each TCR beta cDNA molecule by a template-switch 5' adaptor carrying 12 random nucleotides. Each sample yielded at least 3 million CDR3-containing paired-end reads. All of the RNA was converted into first-strand cDNA using the Mint cDNA synthesis kit, with a TRBC-specific oligonucleotide serving as the primer. After uracil-DNA glycosylase treatment, a first 18-cycle PCR used universal primers M1SS and BC2_uni_R on all cDNA. On the authors' methods: For normalization, 1 million high-quality reads, each with a distinct molecular identifier, were randomly selected from each sample. Instead of being binned into consensus sequences, reads with shared molecular identifiers were discarded. MiTCR, set to a Q25 quality threshold and the strictest error-elimination algorithm, was used for CDR3 identification, clonotype clustering and error correction. A nonparametric unseen species model with Euler transformation was used to estimate lower-bound total TCR beta diversity. TCRdb passed the public sequencing reads through fastp at Q25 and MiXCR, retaining productive beta sequences. Rows with one shared CDR3 protein collapse into an entry with the most common genes and DNA. The V and J calls were determined by TCRdb, not by the authors. Within this sample are about 780,000 distinct CDR3 sequences, with around 62% of them counted one time only. 28% of the sample is held by the ten biggest clonotypes.

The investigation overall reported the following: Bulk unsorted PBMC profiling prevented conclusive comparison of naive and antigen-experienced compartments. Observed TCR beta diversity per million T cells fell roughly linearly with age, and a significant reduction was already apparent by age about 36. Because the CMV infection status of the donors was unknown, age-related changes in expanded clonotypes may potentially have been confounded. The long-lived group showed more naive CD4+ T cells, fewer expanded clones and increased TCR diversity than the aged group, suggesting age selection. There was a strong correlation between observed TCR beta diversity and the percentage of naive T cells measured by flow cytometry. Estimates of total diversity based on one million sequenced T cells were considered lower bounds and underestimates.

The sample comprised blood. This TCR was sampled from a man aged 30 to 39 in good health.

The DNA sequence is TGTGCCACCGCCGGGGAGACCGGGTCCTACAATGAGCAGTTCTTC. Its product reads: CATAGETGSYNEQFF. The rearranged chain carries TRBV6-2 or TRBV6-3 and TRBJ2-1, and possibly TRBD2, on 5 matching bases. V is pared back by 10 bases and J by 1 base, with 17 bases lying between the germline termini. The germline V gene supplies CDR1 MNHEY and CDR2 SVGEGT. From its cysteine to its phenylalanine, the CDR3 spans 15 amino acids. Just the 45-base CDR3 DNA is kept, in frame starting at base 1.